The next 2 T cell receptor beta chains were all read from a single sample in a study of T-cell memory formation after mild COVID-19. TCRdb independently ran MiXCR on the 5' RACE reads; one entry per CDR3 protein. The data contain 400,000 to 500,000 distinct CDR3 sequences, about 20% of them singletons. The sample comprised PBMCs or a T cell subset sorted from them (not recorded which). These receptors came from an adult woman who had mild COVID-19 (a few samples of this study predate the infection). Cell type and time point are not known.

This clonotype was seen many times. Germline and junction disagree at one end, which may indicate a read error. The gene calls are TRBV7-2 and TRBJ2-7; 8 nucleotides agree with TRBD2. Germline V gene sequence: CDR1 SGHTA, CDR2 FQGNSA. CDR3 length equals 17 residues. The CDR3 loop is CASSLAAEGLGIYEQYF. The DNA of the CDR3 is TGTGCCAGCAGCCTAGCGGCAGAGGGACTAGGAATCTACGAGCAGTACTTC.

The chain uses TRBV15 and TRBJ1-4; possible D gene TRBD1, 5 bases. Germline V CDR1 and CDR2: LNHNV, YYDKDF (reference sequence). V was pared by 3 bases and J by 3 bases, with 8 bases between. The CDR3 is 14 amino acids. The CDR3 spells CATSSGTANEKLFF. CDR3 in DNA: TGTGCCACCAGCAGTGGGACTGCTAATGAAAAACTGTTTTTT.